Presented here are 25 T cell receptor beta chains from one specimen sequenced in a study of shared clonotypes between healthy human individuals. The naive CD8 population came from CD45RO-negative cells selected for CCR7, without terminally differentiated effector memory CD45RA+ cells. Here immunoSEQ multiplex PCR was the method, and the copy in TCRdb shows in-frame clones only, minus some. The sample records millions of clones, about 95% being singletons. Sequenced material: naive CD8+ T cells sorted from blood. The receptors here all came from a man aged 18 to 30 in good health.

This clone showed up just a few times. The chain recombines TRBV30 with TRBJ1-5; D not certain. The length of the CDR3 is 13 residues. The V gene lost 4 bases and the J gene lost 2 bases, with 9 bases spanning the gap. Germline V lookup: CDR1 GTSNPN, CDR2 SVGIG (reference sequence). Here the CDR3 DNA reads TGTGCCTGGACCGTAGGCGGCAATCAGCCCCAGCATTTT. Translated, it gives CAWTVGGNQPQHF.

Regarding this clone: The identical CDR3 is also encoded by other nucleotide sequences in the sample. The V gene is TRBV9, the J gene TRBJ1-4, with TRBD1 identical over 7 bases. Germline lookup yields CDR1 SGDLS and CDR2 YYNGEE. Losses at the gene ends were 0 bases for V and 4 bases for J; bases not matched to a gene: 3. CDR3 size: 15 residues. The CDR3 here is CASSVGGQDNEKLFF. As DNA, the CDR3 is TGTGCCAGCAGCGTAGGCGGACAGGATAATGAAAAACTGTTTTTT.

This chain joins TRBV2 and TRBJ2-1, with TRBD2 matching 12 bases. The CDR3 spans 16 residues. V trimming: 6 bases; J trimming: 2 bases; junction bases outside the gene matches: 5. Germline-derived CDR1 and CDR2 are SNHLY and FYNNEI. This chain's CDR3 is CASSARLAGAYNEQFF. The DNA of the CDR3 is TGTGCCAGCAGCGCAAGACTAGCGGGAGCCTACAATGAGCAGTTCTTC.

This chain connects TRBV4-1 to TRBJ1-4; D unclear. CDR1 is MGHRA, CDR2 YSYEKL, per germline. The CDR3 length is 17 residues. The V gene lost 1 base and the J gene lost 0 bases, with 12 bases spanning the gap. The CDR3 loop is CASSQAPWGATNEKLFF. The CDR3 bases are TGCGCCAGCAGCCAAGCCCCTTGGGGAGCAACTAATGAAAAACTGTTTTTT.

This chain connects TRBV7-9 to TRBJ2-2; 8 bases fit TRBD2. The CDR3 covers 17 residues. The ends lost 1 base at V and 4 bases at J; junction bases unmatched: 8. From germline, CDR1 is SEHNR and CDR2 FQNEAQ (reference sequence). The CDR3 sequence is CASSLDSRTSFTGELFF. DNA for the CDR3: TGTGCCAGCAGCTTAGATTCCAGGACTAGCTTCACCGGGGAGCTGTTTTTT.

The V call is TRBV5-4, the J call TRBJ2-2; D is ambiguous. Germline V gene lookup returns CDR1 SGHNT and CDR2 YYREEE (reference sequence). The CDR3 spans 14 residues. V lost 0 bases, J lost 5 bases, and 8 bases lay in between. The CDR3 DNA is TGTGCCAGCAGCTTGGACCCAGCGACCGGGGAGCTGTTTTTT. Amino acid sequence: CASSLDPATGELFF.

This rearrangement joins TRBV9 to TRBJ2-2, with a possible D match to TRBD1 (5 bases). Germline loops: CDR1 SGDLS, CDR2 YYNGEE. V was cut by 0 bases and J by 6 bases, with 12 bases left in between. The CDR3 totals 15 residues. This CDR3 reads CASSVEQGEAGELFF. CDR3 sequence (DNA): TGTGCCAGCAGCGTAGAGCAGGGTGAGGCCGGGGAGCTGTTTTTT.

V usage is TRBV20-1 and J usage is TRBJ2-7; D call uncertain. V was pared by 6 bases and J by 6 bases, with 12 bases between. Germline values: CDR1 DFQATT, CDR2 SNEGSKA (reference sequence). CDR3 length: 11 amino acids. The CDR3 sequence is CSATEVGEQYF. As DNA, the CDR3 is TGCAGTGCAACAGAGGTGGGCGAGCAGTACTTC.

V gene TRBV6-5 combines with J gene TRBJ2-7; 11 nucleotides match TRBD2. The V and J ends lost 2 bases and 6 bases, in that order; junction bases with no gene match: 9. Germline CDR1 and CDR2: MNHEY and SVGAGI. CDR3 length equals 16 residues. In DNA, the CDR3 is TGTGCCAGCAGTTACACCCCGACTAGCGGGACCTGCGAGCAGTACTTC. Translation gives CASSYTPTSGTCEQYF.

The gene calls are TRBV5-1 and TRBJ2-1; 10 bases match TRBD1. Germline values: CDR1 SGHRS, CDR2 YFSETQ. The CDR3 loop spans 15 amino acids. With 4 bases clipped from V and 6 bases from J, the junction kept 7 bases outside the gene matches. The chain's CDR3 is CASSGAGTGVNEQFF. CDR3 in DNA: TGCGCCAGCAGCGGGGCTGGGACAGGGGTCAATGAGCAGTTCTTC.

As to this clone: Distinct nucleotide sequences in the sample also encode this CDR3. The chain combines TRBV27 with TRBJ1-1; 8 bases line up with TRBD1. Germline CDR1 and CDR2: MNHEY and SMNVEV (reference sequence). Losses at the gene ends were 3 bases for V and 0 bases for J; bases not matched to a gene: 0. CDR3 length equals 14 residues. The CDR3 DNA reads TGTGCCAGCAGTTTGACAGGGGTGAACACTGAAGCTTTCTTT. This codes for CASSLTGVNTEAFF.

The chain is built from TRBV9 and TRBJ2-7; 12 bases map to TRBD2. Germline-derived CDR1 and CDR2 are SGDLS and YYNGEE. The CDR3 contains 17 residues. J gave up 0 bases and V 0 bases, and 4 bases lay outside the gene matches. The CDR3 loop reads CASSVGTSGVSSYEQYF. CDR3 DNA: TGTGCCAGCAGCGTAGGGACTAGCGGGGTTAGCTCCTACGAGCAGTACTTC.

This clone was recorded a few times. CDR3 region: CASSLAGQGANNEQFF. The CDR3, as DNA: TGCGCCAGCAGCTTGGCGGGACAGGGGGCAAACAATGAGCAGTTCTTC. The chain employs TRBV5-1 and TRBJ2-1; TRBD1 matches at 12 bases. CDR1 and CDR2 (germline): SGHRS, YFSETQ. The CDR3 has 16 amino acids. V was clipped by 0 bases and J by 5 bases; unmatched bases: 3.

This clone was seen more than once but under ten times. The CDR3 nucleotides are TGTGCCAGCAGCTACGGGTACCAAGAGACCCAGTACTTC. It codes for CASSYGYQETQYF. The V and J genes are TRBV7-3 and TRBJ2-5; D gene ambiguous. Germline CDR1 and CDR2: SGHTA and FQGTGA. The CDR3 length is 13 residues. The V and J ends lost 4 bases and 0 bases respectively, with 6 bases between them.

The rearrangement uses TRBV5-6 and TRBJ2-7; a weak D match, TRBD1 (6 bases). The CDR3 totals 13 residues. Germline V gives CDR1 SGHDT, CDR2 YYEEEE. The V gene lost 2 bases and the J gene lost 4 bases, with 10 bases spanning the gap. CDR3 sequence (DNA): TGTGCCAGCAGCTTCAAGGACAGTTACGAGCAGTACTTC. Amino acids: CASSFKDSYEQYF.

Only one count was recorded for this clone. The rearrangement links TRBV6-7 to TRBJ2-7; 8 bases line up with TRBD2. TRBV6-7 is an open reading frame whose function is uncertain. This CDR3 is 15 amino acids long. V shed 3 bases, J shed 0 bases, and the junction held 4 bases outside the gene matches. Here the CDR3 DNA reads TGTGCCAGCAGTTATCTAGCGGGTCGCTCCTACGAGCAGTACTTC. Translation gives CASSYLAGRSYEQYF.

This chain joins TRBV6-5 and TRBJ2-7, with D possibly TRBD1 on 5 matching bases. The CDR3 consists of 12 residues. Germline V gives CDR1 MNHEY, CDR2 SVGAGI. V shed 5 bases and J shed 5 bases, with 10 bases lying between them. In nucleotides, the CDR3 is TGTGCCAGCAGTAGGCAAGGGGACGAGCAGTACTTC. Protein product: CASSRQGDEQYF.

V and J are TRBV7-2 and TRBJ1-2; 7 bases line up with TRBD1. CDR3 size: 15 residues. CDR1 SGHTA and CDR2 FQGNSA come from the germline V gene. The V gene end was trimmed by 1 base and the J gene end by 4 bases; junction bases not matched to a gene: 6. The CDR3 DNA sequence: TGTGCCAGCAGCTTAGATAAGGGGGCGGGCTATGGCTACACCTTC. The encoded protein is CASSLDKGAGYGYTF.

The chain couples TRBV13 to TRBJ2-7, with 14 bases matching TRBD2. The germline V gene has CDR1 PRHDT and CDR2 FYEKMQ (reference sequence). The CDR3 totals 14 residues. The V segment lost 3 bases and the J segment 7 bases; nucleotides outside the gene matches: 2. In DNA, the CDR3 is TGTGCCAGCAGCTTGGGACTAGCGGGAGAAGAGCAGTACTTC. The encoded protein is CASSLGLAGEEQYF.

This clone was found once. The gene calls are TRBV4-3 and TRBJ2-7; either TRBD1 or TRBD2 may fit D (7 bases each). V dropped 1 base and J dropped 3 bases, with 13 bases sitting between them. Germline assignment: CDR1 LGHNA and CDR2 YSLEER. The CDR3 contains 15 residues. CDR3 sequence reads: CASSQGGGQIYEQYF. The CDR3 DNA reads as TGCGCCAGCAGCCAAGGGGGGGGACAGATCTACGAGCAGTACTTC.

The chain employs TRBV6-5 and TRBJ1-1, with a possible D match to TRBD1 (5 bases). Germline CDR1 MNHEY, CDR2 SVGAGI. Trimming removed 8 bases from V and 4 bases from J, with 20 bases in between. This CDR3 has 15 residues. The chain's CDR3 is CASGLAGSRFTEAFF. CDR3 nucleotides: TGTGCCAGCGGATTAGCAGGGTCTAGGTTCACTGAAGCTTTCTTT.

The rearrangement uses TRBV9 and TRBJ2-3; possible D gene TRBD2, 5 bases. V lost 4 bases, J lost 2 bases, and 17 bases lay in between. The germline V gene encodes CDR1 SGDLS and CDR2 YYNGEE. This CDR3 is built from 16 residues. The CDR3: CASSLAGGRPTDTQYF. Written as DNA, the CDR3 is TGTGCCAGCAGCTTAGCAGGCGGGCGCCCCACAGATACGCAGTATTTT.

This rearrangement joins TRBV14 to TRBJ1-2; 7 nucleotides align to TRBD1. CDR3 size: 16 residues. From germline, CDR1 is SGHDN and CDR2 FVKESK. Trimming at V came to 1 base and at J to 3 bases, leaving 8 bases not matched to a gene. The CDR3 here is CASSQVAGTAYYGYTF. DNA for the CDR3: TGTGCCAGCAGCCAAGTCGCCGGGACAGCTTACTATGGCTACACCTTC.

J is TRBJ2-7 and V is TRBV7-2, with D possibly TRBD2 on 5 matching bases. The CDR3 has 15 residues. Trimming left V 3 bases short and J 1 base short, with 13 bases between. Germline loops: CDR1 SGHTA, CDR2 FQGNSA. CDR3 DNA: TGTGCCAGCAGCTTGGCCGGGATCCCATCCTACGAGCAGTACTTC. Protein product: CASSLAGIPSYEQYF.

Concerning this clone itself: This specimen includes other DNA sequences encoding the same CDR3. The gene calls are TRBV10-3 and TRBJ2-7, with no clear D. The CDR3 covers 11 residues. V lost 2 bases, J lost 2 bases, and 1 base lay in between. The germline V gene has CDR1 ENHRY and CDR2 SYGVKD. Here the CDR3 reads CAISEAYEQYF. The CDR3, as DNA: TGTGCCATCAGTGAGGCCTACGAGCAGTACTTC.